Presented here are 15 T cell receptor beta chains from one specimen sequenced in a study of identical twins. TCRdb called the 5' RACE reads again in MiXCR, with one record for every CDR3 protein. The sample shows 300,000 to 400,000 distinct CDR3 sequences, around an eighth of them seen only once. The sample also formed part of further work on yellow fever vaccine responses in identical twins.

What was sequenced was CD8+ T cells sorted from blood. These receptors originate from a woman aged 18-30 years in good health.

This clonotype was seen more than once but under ten times. V is TRBV7-9 and J is TRBJ2-2; 7 positions match TRBD2. The CDR3 contains 16 residues. The V segment lost 4 bases and the J segment 6 bases; nucleotides outside the gene matches: 11. In germline, CDR1 is SEHNR, CDR2 FQNEAQ (reference sequence). The CDR3 protein is CASSSQAGVRSGELFF. The CDR3 nucleotides read TGTGCCAGCAGCTCCCAGGCGGGAGTAAGGTCCGGGGAGCTGTTTTTT.

This clonotype was seen a handful of times. In DNA form, the CDR3 reads TGCGCCAGCAGCTCGCCCAGGGGGACGAACACCGGGGAGCTGTTTTTT. Translation gives CASSSPRGTNTGELFF. J is TRBJ2-2 and V is TRBV4-1; 7 bases match TRBD1. This CDR3 is 16 amino acids long. Germline CDR1 MGHRA, CDR2 YSYEKL. V gave up 5 bases and J gave up 0 bases; unmatched junction bases: 6.

This clonotype showed up just a few times. J is TRBJ2-1 and V is TRBV27, with 10 nucleotides matching TRBD2. Germline V lookup: CDR1 MNHEY, CDR2 SMNVEV (reference sequence). With 8 bases clipped from V and 8 bases from J, the junction kept 12 bases outside the gene matches. The CDR3 covers 15 residues. This chain's CDR3 is CASGPSGGLGDEQFF. CDR3 bases: TGTGCCAGCGGACCTAGCGGGGGCCTCGGAGATGAGCAGTTCTTC.

This chain joins TRBV7-9 and TRBJ2-2; D is perhaps TRBD1 (5 bases). The V gene lost 6 bases and the J gene lost 5 bases, with 19 bases spanning the gap. From germline, CDR1 is SEHNR and CDR2 FQNEAQ (reference sequence). The CDR3 contains 16 residues. The CDR3 spells CASSPAVNRKTGELFF. The CDR3 DNA sequence: TGTGCCAGCAGTCCCGCTGTGAACAGGAAAACCGGGGAGCTGTTTTTT.

Here the CDR3 reads CASRGLADQGGSYPGADTQYF. The CDR3 DNA reads as TGTGCCAGCAGGGGCCTTGCTGATCAGGGCGGGAGCTACCCCGGGGCAGATACGCAGTATTTT. The chain links TRBV6-2 or TRBV6-3 to TRBJ2-3; 7 bases map to TRBD2. Germline assignment: CDR1 MNHEY and CDR2 SVGEGT. J was trimmed by 4 bases and V by 6 bases; bases with no gene match: 28. The CDR3 extends over 21 amino acids.

This chain links TRBV13 with TRBJ2-4; 8 bases align to TRBD2. Germline assignment: CDR1 PRHDT and CDR2 FYEKMQ (reference sequence). Germline trimming cut 2 bases from V and 6 bases from J; bases unmatched to any gene: 9. The CDR3 is made up of 16 amino acids. The CDR3 nucleotides are TGTGCCAGCAGCTTAAGGTCGGGGGGGCTTGGAAACATTCAGTACTTC. Amino acid sequence: CASSLRSGGLGNIQYF.

The J gene is TRBJ2-5, the V gene TRBV6-1; the D call may be TRBD1 or TRBD2 (5 bases each). Germline CDR1 is MNHNS and CDR2 is SASEGT. The CDR3 totals 13 residues. The V gene lost 9 bases and the J gene lost 3 bases, with 14 bases spanning the gap. In nucleotides, the CDR3 is TGTGCCAGTCTCGTTAGGGGAGAAGAGACCCAGTACTTC. Protein sequence: CASLVRGEETQYF.

This clonotype was seen more than once but under ten times. The V gene is TRBV3-1, the J gene TRBJ2-3; 8 nucleotides match TRBD2. The J segment lost 6 bases and the V segment lost 0 bases, leaving 8 bases of the junction unmatched. Germline CDR1 reads LGHDT; CDR2 reads YNNKEL (reference sequence). The CDR3 covers 16 residues. CDR3 sequence: CASSQETGGPSDTQYF. In DNA, the CDR3 is TGTGCCAGCAGCCAAGAGACGGGAGGGCCCTCGGATACGCAGTATTTT.

This clonotype turned up a few times. The chain joins TRBV27 to TRBJ1-6; D unclear. V shed 4 bases and J shed 8 bases, with 9 bases lying between them. Germline V gene data show CDR1 as MNHEY and CDR2 as SMNVEV (reference sequence). This CDR3 spans 13 amino acids. This CDR3 is CASSYSPDSPLHF. CDR3 DNA sequence: TGTGCCAGCAGTTATTCTCCCGATTCACCCCTCCACTTT.

In this sample, this clonotype turned up many times. V is TRBV6-2 or TRBV6-3 and J is TRBJ2-4; 7 positions agree with TRBD1. The CDR3 sequence is 14 residues long. V shed 2 bases and J 9 bases; nucleotides not matched to a gene: 7. CDR1 is MNHEY, CDR2 SVGEGT, per germline. CDR3 sequence (DNA): TGTGCCAGCAGTTACGGGACAGCGTCCAGCATTCAGTACTTC. Encoded protein: CASSYGTASSIQYF.

This rearrangement joins TRBV4-1 to TRBJ2-4; a possible D gene is TRBD2 (5 bases). CDR3 length equals 15 residues. CDR1 is MGHRA, CDR2 YSYEKL, per germline. The ends were cut back, 1 base at V and 2 bases at J, with 9 bases in the middle. CDR3 nucleotide sequence: TGCGCCAGCAGCCAAGTCGCGGGTTCCAAAAACATTCAGTACTTC. This gives the protein CASSQVAGSKNIQYF.

The rearrangement uses TRBV5-1 and TRBJ2-7; D might be TRBD1 or TRBD2, each matching 6 bases. Trimming removed 2 bases at V and 6 bases at J, with 27 bases between. The CDR3 sequence is 18 residues long. Looked up from germline, CDR1 is SGHRS and CDR2 is YFSETQ. CDR3 sequence (DNA): TGCGCCAGCAGCTTCTATTGGGACGCCCAAAAGGGGGGCTCCGAGCAGTACTTC. Its translation: CASSFYWDAQKGGSEQYF.

This clonotype has just a few counts. The chain couples TRBV20-1 to TRBJ1-4, with TRBD1 matching 7 bases. V shed 3 bases and J 5 bases; nucleotides not matched to a gene: 6. Germline CDR1 DFQATT, CDR2 SNEGSKA (reference sequence). The CDR3 covers 14 residues. The CDR3 protein is CSARARGINEKLFF. The CDR3 nucleotides are TGCAGTGCTAGGGCCAGGGGGATCAATGAAAAACTGTTTTTT.

This clonotype was seen at least ten times. The CDR3 DNA reads as TGCAGTACCCGGGACTCGGATGAGGGGACCCAGTACTTC. It yields the protein CSTRDSDEGTQYF. The V call is TRBV20-1, the J call TRBJ2-5, with D maybe TRBD2 (6 bases). Germline V gene lookup returns CDR1 DFQATT and CDR2 SNEGSKA (reference sequence). Trimming shortened V by 8 bases and J by 7 bases, and 20 bases separated the two germline ends. The CDR3 length is 13 residues.

In its sample, this clonotype was seen a few times. This chain uses TRBV7-9 with TRBJ1-1; D gene unclear. Germline V lookup: CDR1 SEHNR, CDR2 FQNEAQ (reference sequence). This CDR3 region has 13 residues. V lost 3 bases to trimming and J lost 1 base, with 6 bases between them. The CDR3: CASSFARNTEAFF. The CDR3 nucleotides are TGTGCCAGCAGCTTCGCACGGAACACTGAAGCTTTCTTT.